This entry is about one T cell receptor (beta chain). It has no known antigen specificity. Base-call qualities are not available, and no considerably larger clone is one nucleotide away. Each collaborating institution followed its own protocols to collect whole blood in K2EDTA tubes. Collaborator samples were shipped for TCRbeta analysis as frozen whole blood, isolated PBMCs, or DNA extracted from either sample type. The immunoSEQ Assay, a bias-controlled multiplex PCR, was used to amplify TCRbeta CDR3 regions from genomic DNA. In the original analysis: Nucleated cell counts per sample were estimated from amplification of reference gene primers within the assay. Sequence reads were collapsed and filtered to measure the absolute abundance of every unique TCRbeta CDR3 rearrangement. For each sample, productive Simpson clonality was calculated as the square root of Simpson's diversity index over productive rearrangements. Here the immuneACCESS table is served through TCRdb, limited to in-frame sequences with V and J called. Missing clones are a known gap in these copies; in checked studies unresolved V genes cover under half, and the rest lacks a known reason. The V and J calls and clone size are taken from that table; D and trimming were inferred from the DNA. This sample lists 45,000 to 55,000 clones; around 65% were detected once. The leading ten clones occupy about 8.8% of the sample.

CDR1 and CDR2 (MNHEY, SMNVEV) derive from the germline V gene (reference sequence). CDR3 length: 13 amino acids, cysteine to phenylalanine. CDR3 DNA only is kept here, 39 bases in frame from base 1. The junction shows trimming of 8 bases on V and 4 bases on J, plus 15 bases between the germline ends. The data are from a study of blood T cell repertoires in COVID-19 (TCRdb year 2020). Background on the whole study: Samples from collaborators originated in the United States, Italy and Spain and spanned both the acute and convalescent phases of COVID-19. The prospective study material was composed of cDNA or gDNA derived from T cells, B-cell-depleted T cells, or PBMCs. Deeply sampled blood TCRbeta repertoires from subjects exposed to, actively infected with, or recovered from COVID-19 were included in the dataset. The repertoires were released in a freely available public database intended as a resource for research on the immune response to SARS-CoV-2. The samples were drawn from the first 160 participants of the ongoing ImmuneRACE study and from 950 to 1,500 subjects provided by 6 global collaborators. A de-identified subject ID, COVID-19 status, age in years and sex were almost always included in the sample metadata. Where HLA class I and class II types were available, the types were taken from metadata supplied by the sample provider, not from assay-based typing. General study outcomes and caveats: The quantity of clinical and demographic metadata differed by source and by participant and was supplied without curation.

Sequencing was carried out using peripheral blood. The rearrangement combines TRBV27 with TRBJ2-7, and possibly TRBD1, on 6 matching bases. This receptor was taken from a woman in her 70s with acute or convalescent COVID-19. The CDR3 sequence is CASQKQGKYEQYF. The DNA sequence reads TGTGCCAGCCAAAAACAGGGAAAGTACGAGCAGTACTTC.